This T cell receptor beta chain was captured by sequencing in a study of T cells in Graves' hyperthyroidism and ophthalmopathy. The overall study: Any treatment followed the collection of peripheral blood at initial diagnosis.

Of note for this clonotype: What it recognizes is unknown.

The junction had 35 bases not matched to a gene; V was cut back by 5 bases and J by 5 bases. The CDR3 length is 24 residues. Study-wide results and caveats: Ophthalmopathy cases were set apart from stable hyperthyroidism by a 13 V-J model.

Researchers barred patients who had uncontrolled infection, other autoimmune disease, pregnancy or lactation. The authors obtained PBMCs from 7.5 to 10 ml of fresh peripheral blood. The source material, RNA transcripts, was used to amplify TCR beta CDR3 regions. RT-PCR in the first round (using the HTBI primer set) targeted the TCR CDR3. TCRdb redid the calling of the multiplex PCR reads with MiXCR, one entry per CDR3 protein. The data show roughly 550,000 distinct CDR3 sequences, around 15% seen once. This chain connects TRBV12-3 or TRBV12-4 to TRBJ2-1; 8 bases fit TRBD2. The receptor comes from a woman in her 30s with Graves' ophthalmopathy. Sequenced sample: blood. CDR3 nucleotides: TGTGCCAGCAGTCCCCTCCGGGAGCCCTGGGGAATTTGGGGGACTAGAGGCCCCAACAATGAGCAGTTCTTC. It encodes CASSPLREPWGIWGTRGPNNEQFF.